The rows below give T cell receptor beta chains drawn from one sample of a study of esophageal squamous cell carcinoma under preoperative chemotherapy. TCRdb fed the PCR reads into MiXCR, producing one record per CDR3 protein. The sample records 25,000 to 35,000 distinct CDR3 sequences, 40% to 60% being singletons. Specimen collection occurred from a patient given preoperative chemotherapy. Receptor source: a human donor with esophageal squamous cell carcinoma. The donor label of this sample is uncertain. Each CDR3 is given with its conserved first and last residue. D genes are given only for firm matches. The size field is filled for only some rows; it gives once, few, many or a size class.

j_call v_call d_call clone_size cdr3_nt cdr3_aa
TRBJ2-5 TRBV7-9 . . TGTGCCAGGAGCCCTGGAGAGGGTGGCCAAAAGACTCAGTACTTC CARSPGEGGQKTQYF
TRBJ2-3 TRBV7-9 . . TGTGCCAGCAGCTTACCGGAGCGGCGGGCCAAAGATACGCAGTATTTT CASSLPERRAKDTQYF
TRBJ2-7 TRBV7-9 . medium-sized TGTGCCAGCAGCTTAGGGGCAGCTAAGCAGTACTTC CASSLGAAKQYF
TRBJ2-2 TRBV27 . . TGTGCCAGCAGTCGGCCCAGCATAGGCCACGGGGAGCTGTTTTTT CASSRPSIGHGELFF
TRBJ2-7 TRBV6-5 TRBD2 few TGTGCCAGCAGTTACATTAGCGGGGGCTACGAGCAGTACTTC CASSYISGGYEQYF
TRBJ2-3 TRBV7-2 TRBD1 . TGTGCCAGCAGCCCACAGGGGCGGAGAGCCAAAAACATGCAGTATTTT CASSPQGRRAKNMQYF
TRBJ2-3 TRBV7-8 . few TGTGCCAGCAGCTCCGATCCGAGGGGGGCAGATACGCAGTATTTT CASSSDPRGADTQYF
TRBJ2-1 TRBV7-6 . few TGTGCCAGCAGCTTATTTGGCTCCTCGGTGCCCAATGAGCAGTTCTTC CASSLFGSSVPNEQFF
TRBJ2-5 TRBV7-2 TRBD2 many TGTGCCAGCAGCTTACCAACTTTCGGGGGGAGGAACAATGAGCAGTACTTC CASSLPTFGGRNNEQYF
TRBJ2-1 TRBV12-3/TRBV12-4 TRBD2 medium-sized TGTGCCAGCCTTCCCCCCTCTAGCGGAAGTAACAATGAGCAGTTCTTC CASLPPSSGSNNEQFF
TRBJ2-5 TRBV7-2 . . TGTGCCAGCAGCTCGAGCTGGGAAGAGACCCAGTACTTC CASSSSWEETQYF
TRBJ2-5 TRBV11-2 . many TGTGCCAGCAGCTTAGGGTTAGGGAAGGAGACCCAGTACTTC CASSLGLGKETQYF
TRBJ2-1 TRBV19 . few TGTGCCAGTACCGACCCGGGGAGAAACAATGAGCAGTTCTTC CASTDPGRNNEQFF
TRBJ1-2 TRBV7-8 . . TGTGCCAGCAGCTTAGTCGGGGTCCACTATGGCTACACCTTC CASSLVGVHYGYTF
TRBJ1-1 TRBV7-2 . few TGTGCCAGCAGCCGAGGGTGGGCCAACACTGAAGCTTTCTTT CASSRGWANTEAFF
TRBJ2-3 TRBV7-3 . . TGTGCCGGCAGCGTGAGCGGGGACAAAGATACCCAGTATTTT CAGSVSGDKDTQYF
TRBJ2-3 TRBV12-3/TRBV12-4 TRBD2 . TGTGCCAGCATTAATAGCGGGGCCGAAGATACGCAGTATTTT CASINSGAEDTQYF
TRBJ2-5 TRBV7-9 . few TGTGCCAGCAGCTCCCTAGAGCAGTACTTC CASSSLEQYF
TRBJ2-5 TRBV6-1 TRBD1 . TGTGCCAGCAGGGGGGACAGCCGAGCGTGGGAGACCCAGTACTTC CASRGDSRAWETQYF
TRBJ2-3 TRBV10-3 . . TGTGCCGCGGGGCTCGGGGGGCGGGACCCAGATACGCAGTATTTC CAAGLGGRDPDTQYF
TRBJ2-3 TRBV6-1 TRBD2 . TGTGCCAGCATTCTGGGACTAGGCACAGATACGCAGTATTTT CASILGLGTDTQYF
TRBJ2-1 TRBV7-2 TRBD2 . TGTGCCAGCAGCTTAGTGGATGCTAGCGGGAGGTCCACCACCAGTGAGCAGTTCTTC CASSLVDASGRSTTSEQFF
TRBJ2-3 TRBV10-3 . many TGTGCCACCTCGGGGACCACAGATACGCAGTATTTT CATSGTTDTQYF
TRBJ2-7 TRBV7-2 . many TGTGCCAGCAGCTTCTCCGGGGCCTACGAGCAGTACTTC CASSFSGAYEQYF
TRBJ2-3 TRBV6-2/TRBV6-3 TRBD2 . TGTGCCAGCGCTACACCTCAGATCGCTCCTGGGGGGGAGACGCAGTATTTC CASATPQIAPGGETQYF
TRBJ2-7 TRBV5-4 . few TGTGCCAGCAGCTTGGCCTCGGGACGGATAGCCTACGAGCAGTACTTC CASSLASGRIAYEQYF
TRBJ2-5 TRBV4-3 . . TGCGCCAGCAGCCGAAATCCAGGCGGTCGAGAGCAGTACTTC CASSRNPGGREQYF
TRBJ2-7 TRBV5-6 . few TGTGCCAGCGCTGGACAGACAAGCTCCTACGAGCAGTACTTC CASAGQTSSYEQYF
TRBJ2-5 TRBV11-3 . . TGTGCCAGCAGCTTAGGGGGCAAGGTCCAGACCTTC CASSLGGKVQTF
TRBJ2-2 TRBV6-1 TRBD1 . TGTGCCAGCAGTGAACGTGAGGGGGCGCAGTTTTTT CASSEREGAQFF
TRBJ2-3 TRBV11-3 . . TGTGCCAGCAGCTTAGGGCCGGTTACCACAGACACGCAGTACTTT CASSLGPVTTDTQYF
TRBJ2-5 TRBV7-3 . . TGTGCCAGCAGCGCGGGACCCGGGGGCCGTGACAAAAACATCCAGTACTTC CASSAGPGGRDKNIQYF
TRBJ1-6 TRBV6-5 TRBD1 few TGTGCCAGCCGTTGGGACAGATATAATTCACCCCTCCACTTT CASRWDRYNSPLHF
TRBJ2-3 TRBV11-3 TRBD1 many TGTGCCAGCAGCCCTAGACAGGGTGCCACAGATACGCAGTATTTT CASSPRQGATDTQYF
TRBJ2-1 TRBV7-8 . . TGTGCCAGCAGCGACCTGGGGACCATCCAAGAGACCCAGTTCTTC CASSDLGTIQETQFF
TRBJ2-5 TRBV7-2 . . TGTGCGGGGCGCGCAGGCCGTGACGAGAAGACCCAGTACTTC CAGRAGRDEKTQYF
TRBJ2-1 TRBV10-3 . few TGTGCCGCCCAGGGGTCTTACAATGAGCAGTTCTTC CAAQGSYNEQFF
TRBJ2-4 TRBV7-2 . . TGTGCCAGCAGCCCCCGGGGCAGGGGGGCCAAAGACACTCAGTACTTC CASSPRGRGAKDTQYF
TRBJ2-1 TRBV5-8 . once TGTGCCAGCAGCTTAGGGCTCCCCTACAATGAGCAGTTCTTC CASSLGLPYNEQFF
TRBJ2-5 TRBV7-2 . . TGTGCCAGCAGCCCACCCGGTACCGGAGAGACCCAGTACTTC CASSPPGTGETQYF
TRBJ2-2 TRBV6-1 TRBD2 once TGTGCCAGCAGAATCGGGGGGACTAGCGGGAGGGACGCGGGGAGGACCGGGACGCTGTTTTTT CASRIGGTSGRDAGRTGTLFF
TRBJ2-1 TRBV18 . few TGTGCCAGCTCACCCCCGATAGGGACTTCTGGTGAGCAGTTCTTC CASSPPIGTSGEQFF
TRBJ2-3 TRBV7-9 TRBD2 many TGTGCCAGCAGCCGAATTATGAGGACTAGCGGGAGAGCTAGCACAGATACGCAGTATTTT CASSRIMRTSGRASTDTQYF
TRBJ2-3 TRBV11-2 . . TGTGCCAGCGCCCCCCAGGGCGGACCCAGCGATACGCAGAATTTT CASAPQGGPSDTQNF
TRBJ2-5 TRBV6-5 TRBD2 many TGTGCCAGCACTTCTGGGGCGGGAGTCCAGGAGACCCAGTACTTC CASTSGAGVQETQYF
TRBJ2-5 TRBV7-6 . . TGTGCCAGCAGCTTGTGTGCGGGCCTCGGGGGCCGAGACAAAGAGACCCAGTACTTC CASSLCAGLGGRDKETQYF
TRBJ2-5 TRBV7-2 TRBD2 . TGTGCGGGCAGCGGGGGACGAGCCAAAGAGACCCAGTACTTC CAGSGGRAKETQYF
TRBJ2-5 TRBV7-6 . . TGTGCCAGCAGCTTAGACGGGCACCAAGAGACCTGGTTTTTC CASSLDGHQETWFF
TRBJ2-3 TRBV12-3/TRBV12-4 TRBD2 . TGTGCCAGCAGTCCCACGTTGGGGACTAGCGGGAGCGACCCAGATACGCAGTATTTT CASSPTLGTSGSDPDTQYF
TRBJ1-2 TRBV7-2 . medium-sized TGTGCCAGCAGCTTCTTCCAGACCGGTTCGTATGGCTACACCTTC CASSFFQTGSYGYTF
TRBJ2-1 TRBV6-4 TRBD2 few TGTGCCAGCGCGCCGACTAGCGGGAGCTACAATGAGCAGTTCTTC CASAPTSGSYNEQFF
TRBJ2-2 TRBV7-9 . . TGTGCCAGCAGTCAAGGTGGCCAGGCAGCGAACACCGAGACGCTGTATTTT CASSQGGQAANTETLYF
TRBJ2-7 TRBV7-8 . few TGTGCCAGCAGCCCTCACTCCTACGAGCAGTACTTC CASSPHSYEQYF